These T cell receptor beta chains were read from a single sample in a study of CD8 T cells in Susac syndrome. In TCRdb, the immunoSEQ multiplex PCR reads were re-called with MiXCR into one record per CDR3 protein. Among about 27,000 distinct CDR3 sequences listed, roughly 92% were seen once. The sequenced sample was CD8+ T cells from PBMCs. Receptors originate from a human donor in good health. Both conserved end residues are part of each CDR3.

V gene	J gene	CDR3 protein
TRBV11-2	TRBJ2-1	CASSSSGTSYNEQFF
TRBV7-2	TRBJ2-2	CASSLGGTGELFF
TRBV4-1	TRBJ1-4	CASSQSPPGQGLVPLNEKLFF
TRBV11-2	TRBJ2-3	CASSPVGGISTDTQYF
TRBV6-2/TRBV6-3	TRBJ2-3	CASSRDRVTDTQYF
TRBV3-1	TRBJ2-1	CASSQDPLRGGGADEQFF
TRBV27	TRBJ1-5	CASKTVNQPQHF
TRBV6-2/TRBV6-3	TRBJ2-5	CASSPSRETQYF
TRBV15	TRBJ1-1	CATSRDLSQGWNTEAFF
TRBV6-5	TRBJ2-7	CASSYGQGSYEQYF
TRBV7-2	TRBJ2-3	CASSLGVTGSLLTDTQYF
TRBV5-1	TRBJ1-1	CASSLGPQNTEAFF
TRBV27	TRBJ2-7	CASSPGAFYEQYF
TRBV12-3/TRBV12-4	TRBJ2-5	CASERYQETQYF
TRBV9	TRBJ2-3	CASSPASGEHTDTQYF
TRBV3-1	TRBJ2-1	CASSQEAVRVYNEQFF
TRBV20-1	TRBJ2-3	CSATGLGLYTDTQYF
TRBV6-1	TRBJ2-7	CASSPGLAGGYYEQYF
TRBV12-3/TRBV12-4	TRBJ1-5	CASSYSNQPQHF
TRBV12-3/TRBV12-4	TRBJ2-3	CASSHWGQGKTDTQYF